This T cell receptor beta chain is drawn from a study of cytomegalovirus exposure and HLA in healthy donors. The study ran its PCR with 60 Vbeta and 13 Jbeta primers. Only in-frame clones appear in the TCRdb table, and some are missing; sequencing was by immunoSEQ multiplex PCR. The sample holds around 180,000 clones, 85% seen once. This clone was seen once. Germline CDR1 SGHTA, CDR2 FQGNSA. This CDR3 comprises 14 residues. The germline V and J ends were trimmed by 3 bases and 0 bases, with 6 bases remaining between them. V and J are TRBV7-2 and TRBJ1-3; D is uncertain. The source of this sequence is a boy aged 2 to 10 in good health and CMV-seronegative. The specimen sequenced was PBMCs. The CDR3 DNA sequence: TGTGCCAGCAGCTTGAGCCTCTCTGGAAACACCATATATTTT. Translation gives CASSLSLSGNTIYF.